The entry below describes one T cell receptor (beta chain). CDR1 and CDR2 (germline): MRHNA, SNTAGT. Trimming cost V 3 bases and J 2 bases, with 10 bases left between them. There are 14 residues in the CDR3. The data are from a study of preoperative IRX-2 immunotherapy in early breast cancer. TCRdb keeps only in-frame clones here, not all; method: immunoSEQ multiplex PCR. Among about 33,000 clones listed, roughly 91% were seen once. The treatment: preoperative locoregional IRX-2 cytokine immunotherapy. This phase Ib study tested locoregional IRX-2 cytokine immunotherapy given before surgery. The chain is built from TRBV6-4 and TRBJ1-1; D may be TRBD1 (6 bases). Sequencing used tumor tissue, obtained after IRX-2 immunotherapy. The TCR was taken from a human donor with breast cancer. The CDR3 DNA sequence: TGTGCCAGCAGTGAAAGGACAGACAACACTGAAGCTTTCTTT. Its translation: CASSERTDNTEAFF.